This T cell receptor (beta chain) derives from a study of cytomegalovirus exposure and HLA in healthy donors. General study results and limits: Prior analysis indicated that the majority of TCR beta V segments exhibited productivity approximately 90% or approximately 30% of the time. The CMV antigen specificity of three CMV-associated chains was confirmed through in vitro analysis. Some public TCRs appeared in many individuals, while most sequences were rare.

Trimming cost V 2 bases and J 0 bases, with 4 bases left between them. Germline V CDR1 and CDR2: MNHNY, SVGAGI (reference sequence). This CDR3 is built from 13 residues. There are a few counts of this clone. Antigen: not known. PCR amplification relied on 60 Vbeta primers (plus 13 Jbeta primers). This table comes from immunoSEQ multiplex PCR, and its TCRdb copy is limited to in-frame clones, with some not included. Here the sample spans about 130,000 clones, 74% being singletons. The sequence was obtained from a man in his late teens or twenties in good health and CMV-seropositive. Material: PBMCs. The J gene is TRBJ1-1, the V gene TRBV6-6, with D uncertain. CDR3 in DNA: TGTGCCAGCAGTTACCTCGTGAACACTGAAGCTTTCTTT. Translation gives CASSYLVNTEAFF.